This TCR beta chain was retrieved from a study of blood T cells in healthy people across ages. Each donor supplied 8 to 10 milliliters of peripheral blood. CDR1 is DFQATT, CDR2 SNEGSKA, per germline (reference sequence). The CDR3 consists of 13 residues. Trimming pared 6 bases from V and 4 bases from J, leaving 14 bases between. There are a few counts of this clonotype. What it binds is not known. Primers used in a second PCR of about 7 to 12 cycles were a sample-barcoded 5' primer and a J-beta primer mix. TCRdb ran MiXCR on the 5' RACE reads and lists one entry per CDR3 protein. The sample lists under 800,000 distinct CDR3 sequences, about 40% seen once, with around 20% in the top ten. Whole-study results and caveats: More naive CD4+ cells and higher diversity marked long-lived donors relative to aged donors. Observed TCR beta diversity per million T cells went down as age went up. This fall followed a roughly linear course with age.

Sequenced material: blood. The sequence was collected from a woman aged 55 to 70 in good health. The chain employs TRBV20-1 and TRBJ2-3; D is uncertain. The CDR3 loop is CSAHLGQADTQYF. DNA of the CDR3: TGCAGTGCCCATCTTGGTCAAGCAGATACGCAGTATTTT.